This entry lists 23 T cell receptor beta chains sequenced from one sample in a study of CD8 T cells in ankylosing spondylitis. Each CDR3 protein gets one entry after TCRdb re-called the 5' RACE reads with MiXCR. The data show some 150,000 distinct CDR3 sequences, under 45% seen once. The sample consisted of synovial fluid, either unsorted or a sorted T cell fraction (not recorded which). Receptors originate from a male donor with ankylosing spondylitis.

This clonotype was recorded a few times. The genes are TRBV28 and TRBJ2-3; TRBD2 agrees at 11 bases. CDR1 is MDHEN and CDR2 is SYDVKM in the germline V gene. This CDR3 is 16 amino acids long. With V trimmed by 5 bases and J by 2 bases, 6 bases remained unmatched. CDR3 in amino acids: CASSALTSGNTDTQYF. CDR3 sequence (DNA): TGTGCCAGCAGTGCCCTGACTAGCGGGAACACAGATACGCAGTATTTT.

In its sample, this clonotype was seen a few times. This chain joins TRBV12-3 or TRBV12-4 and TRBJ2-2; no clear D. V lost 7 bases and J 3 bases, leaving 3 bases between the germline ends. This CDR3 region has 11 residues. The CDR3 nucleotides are TGTGCCAGCACCGACACCGGGGAGCTGTTTTTT. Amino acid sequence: CASTDTGELFF.

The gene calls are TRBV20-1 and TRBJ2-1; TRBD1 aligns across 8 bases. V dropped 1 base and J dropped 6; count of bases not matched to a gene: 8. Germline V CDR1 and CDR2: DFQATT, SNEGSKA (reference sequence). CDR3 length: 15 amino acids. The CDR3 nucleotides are TGCAGTGCTAGAGTCTCGGACAGGGATCCCAATGAGCAGTTCTTC. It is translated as CSARVSDRDPNEQFF.

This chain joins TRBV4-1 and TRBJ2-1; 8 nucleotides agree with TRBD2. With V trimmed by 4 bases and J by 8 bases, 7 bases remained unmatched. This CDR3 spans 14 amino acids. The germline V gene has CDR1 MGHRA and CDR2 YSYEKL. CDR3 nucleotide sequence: TGCGCCAGCAGCCTCTCGGGACTAGTGGATGAGCAGTTCTTC. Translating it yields CASSLSGLVDEQFF.

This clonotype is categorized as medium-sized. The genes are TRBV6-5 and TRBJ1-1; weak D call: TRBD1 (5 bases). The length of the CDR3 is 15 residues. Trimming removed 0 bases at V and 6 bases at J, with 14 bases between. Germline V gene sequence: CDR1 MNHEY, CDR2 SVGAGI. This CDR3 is CASSYSVEGASEAFF. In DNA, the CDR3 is TGTGCCAGCAGTTACTCGGTCGAAGGGGCCTCTGAAGCTTTCTTT.

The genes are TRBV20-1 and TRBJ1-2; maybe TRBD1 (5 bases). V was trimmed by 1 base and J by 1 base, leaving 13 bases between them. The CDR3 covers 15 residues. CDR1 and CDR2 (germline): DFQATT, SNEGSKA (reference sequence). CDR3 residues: CSARVPTEFNYGYTF. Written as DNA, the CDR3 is TGCAGTGCTAGAGTCCCGACAGAATTTAACTATGGCTACACCTTC.

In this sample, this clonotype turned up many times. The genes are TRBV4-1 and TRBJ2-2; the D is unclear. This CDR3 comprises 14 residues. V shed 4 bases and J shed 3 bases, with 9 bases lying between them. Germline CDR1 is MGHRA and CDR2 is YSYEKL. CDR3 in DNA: TGCGCCAGCAGCCTCTGGGCCGACACCGGGGAGCTGTTTTTT. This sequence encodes CASSLWADTGELFF.

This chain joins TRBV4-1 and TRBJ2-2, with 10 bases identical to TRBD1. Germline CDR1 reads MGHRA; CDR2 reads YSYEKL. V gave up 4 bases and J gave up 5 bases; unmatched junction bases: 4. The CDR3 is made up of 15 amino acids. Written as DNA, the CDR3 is TGCGCCAGCAGCCCCCGGGACAGGGGAACCGGGGAGCTGTTTTTT. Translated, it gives CASSPRDRGTGELFF.

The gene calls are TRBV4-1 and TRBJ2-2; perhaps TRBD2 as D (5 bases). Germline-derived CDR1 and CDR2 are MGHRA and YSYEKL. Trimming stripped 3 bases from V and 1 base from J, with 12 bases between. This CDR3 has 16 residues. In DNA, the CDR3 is TGCGCCAGCAGCCAGTCGGGGTTAGAGAACACCGGGGAGCTGTTTTTT. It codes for CASSQSGLENTGELFF.

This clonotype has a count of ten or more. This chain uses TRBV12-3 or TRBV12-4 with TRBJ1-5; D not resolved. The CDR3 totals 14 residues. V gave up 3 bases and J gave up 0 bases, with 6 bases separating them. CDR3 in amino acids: CASSLEYSNQPQHF. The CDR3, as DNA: TGTGCCAGCAGTTTGGAGTATAGCAATCAGCCCCAGCATTTT.

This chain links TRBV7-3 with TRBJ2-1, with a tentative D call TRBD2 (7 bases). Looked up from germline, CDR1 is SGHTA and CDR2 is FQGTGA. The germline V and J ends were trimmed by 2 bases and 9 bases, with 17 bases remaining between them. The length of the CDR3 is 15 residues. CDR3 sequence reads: CASSLYEGGVSEQFF. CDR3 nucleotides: TGTGCCAGCAGCTTATATGAGGGGGGGGTTTCTGAGCAGTTCTTC.

The CDR3 spells CASSIMGPVRNIQYF. As DNA, the CDR3 is TGTGCCAGCAGCATCATGGGGCCCGTCCGCAACATTCAGTACTTC. The rearrangement uses TRBV7-2 and TRBJ2-4, with D maybe TRBD1 (5 bases). The V end lost 5 bases, the J end lost 7 bases, and 18 bases lay between the germline ends. CDR3 size: 15 residues. Germline V gene sequence: CDR1 SGHTA, CDR2 FQGNSA.

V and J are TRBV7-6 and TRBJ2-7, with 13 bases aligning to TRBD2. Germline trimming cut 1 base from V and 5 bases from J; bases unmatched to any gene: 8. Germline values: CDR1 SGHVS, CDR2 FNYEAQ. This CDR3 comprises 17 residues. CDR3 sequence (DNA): TGTGCCAGCAGCTTAGTACTAGCGGGAGGGCCGGCGGACGAGCAGTACTTC. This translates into CASSLVLAGGPADEQYF.

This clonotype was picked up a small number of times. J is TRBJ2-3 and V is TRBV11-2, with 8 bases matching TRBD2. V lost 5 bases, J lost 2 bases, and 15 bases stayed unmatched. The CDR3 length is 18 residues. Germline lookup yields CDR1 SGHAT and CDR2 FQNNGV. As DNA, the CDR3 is TGTGCCAGCAGCACCGGCGGGGGGCCGGAGGGAATCACAGATACGCAGTATTTT. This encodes CASSTGGGPEGITDTQYF. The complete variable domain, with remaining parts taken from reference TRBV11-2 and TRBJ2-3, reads EAGVAQSPRYKIIEKRQSVAFWCNPISGHATLYWYQQILGQGPKLLIQFQNNGVVDDSQLPKDRFSAERLKGVDSTLKIQPAKLEDSAVYLCASSTGGGPEGITDTQYFGPGTRLTVL.

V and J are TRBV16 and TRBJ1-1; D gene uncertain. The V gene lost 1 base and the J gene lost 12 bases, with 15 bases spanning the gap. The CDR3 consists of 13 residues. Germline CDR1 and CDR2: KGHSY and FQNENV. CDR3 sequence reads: CASSQYPAAATFF. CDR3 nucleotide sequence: TGTGCCAGCAGCCAATATCCGGCTGCCGCAACTTTCTTT. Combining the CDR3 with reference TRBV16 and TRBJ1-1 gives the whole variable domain GEEVAQTPKHLVRGEGQKAKLYCAPIKGHSYVFWYQQVLKNEFKFLISFQNENVFDETGMPKERFSAKCLPNSPCSLEIQATKLEDSAVYFCASSQYPAAATFFGQGTRLTVV.

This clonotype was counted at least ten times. CDR3 region: CAWTRDGYTEAFF. The CDR3 nucleotides read TGTGCCTGGACCAGGGATGGGTACACTGAAGCTTTCTTT. The rearrangement joins TRBV30 to TRBJ1-1, with D maybe TRBD1 (5 bases). The CDR3 has 13 residues. Germline-derived CDR1 and CDR2 are GTSNPN and SVGIG (reference sequence). Deletions cut 4 bases from V and 3 bases from J, with 12 bases between.

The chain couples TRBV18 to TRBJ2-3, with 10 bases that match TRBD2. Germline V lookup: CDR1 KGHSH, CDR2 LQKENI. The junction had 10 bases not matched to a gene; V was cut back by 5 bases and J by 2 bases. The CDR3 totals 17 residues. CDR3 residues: CASSESGTSDYTDTQYF. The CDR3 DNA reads TGTGCCAGCTCAGAATCCGGGACTAGCGACTACACAGATACGCAGTATTTT.

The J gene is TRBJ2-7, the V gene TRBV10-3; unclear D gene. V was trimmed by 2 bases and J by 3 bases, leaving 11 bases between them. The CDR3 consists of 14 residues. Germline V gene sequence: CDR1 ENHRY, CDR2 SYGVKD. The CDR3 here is CAISEGWRLYEQYF. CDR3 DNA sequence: TGTGCCATCAGTGAGGGGTGGCGACTCTACGAGCAGTACTTC.

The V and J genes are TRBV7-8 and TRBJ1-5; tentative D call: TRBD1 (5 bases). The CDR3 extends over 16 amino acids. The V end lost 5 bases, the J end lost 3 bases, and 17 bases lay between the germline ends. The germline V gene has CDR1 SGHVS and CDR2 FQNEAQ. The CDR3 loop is CASSNFPGVNNQPQHF. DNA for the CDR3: TGTGCCAGCAGCAATTTTCCGGGGGTAAACAATCAGCCCCAGCATTTT.

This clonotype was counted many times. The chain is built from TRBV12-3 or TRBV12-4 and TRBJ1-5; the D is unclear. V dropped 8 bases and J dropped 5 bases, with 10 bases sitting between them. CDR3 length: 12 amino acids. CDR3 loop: CASRWGDQPQHF. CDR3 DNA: TGTGCCAGCCGATGGGGTGATCAGCCCCAGCATTTT.

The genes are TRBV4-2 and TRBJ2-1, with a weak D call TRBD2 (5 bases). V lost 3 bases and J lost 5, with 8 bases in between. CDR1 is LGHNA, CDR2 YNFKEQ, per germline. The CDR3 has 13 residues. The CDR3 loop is CASSHPRDNEQFF. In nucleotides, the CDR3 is TGTGCCAGCAGCCACCCGAGGGACAATGAGCAGTTCTTC.

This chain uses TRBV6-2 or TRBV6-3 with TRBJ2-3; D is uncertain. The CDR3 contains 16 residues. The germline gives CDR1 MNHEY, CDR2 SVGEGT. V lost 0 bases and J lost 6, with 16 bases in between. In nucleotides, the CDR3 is TGTGCCAGCAGTTACTCATGGGGTAACCCCCGTGATACGCAGTATTTT. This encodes CASSYSWGNPRDTQYF.

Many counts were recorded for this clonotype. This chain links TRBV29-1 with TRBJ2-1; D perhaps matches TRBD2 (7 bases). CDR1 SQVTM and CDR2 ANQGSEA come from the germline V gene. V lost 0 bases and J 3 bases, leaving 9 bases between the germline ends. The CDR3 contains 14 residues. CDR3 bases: TGCAGCGTTGAAGAGGGAGGGGGCTACAATGAGCAGTTCTTC. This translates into CSVEEGGGYNEQFF.